These T cell receptor beta chains were read from a single sample in a study of T cells in Graves' hyperthyroidism and ophthalmopathy. One entry per CDR3 protein, called by TCRdb with MiXCR from the multiplex PCR reads. This sample has hundreds of thousands of distinct CDR3 sequences, with 22% found just once. Sequenced material: blood. These receptors originate from a woman in her seventies with Graves' ophthalmopathy. Both conserved end residues are part of each CDR3. Each record gives: J gene, V gene, CDR3 length, D gene, clone size, CDR3 protein, CDR3 DNA. The D gene is left open where the match is weak. The size field is filled for only some rows; it gives once, few, many or a size class.

>TRBJ2-5|TRBV24-1|11|.|.
CATSDLVTQYF
TGTGCCACCAGTGATCTCGTGACCCAGTACTTC
>TRBJ2-2|TRBV10-3|15|TRBD2|many
CAISESGLATGELFF
TGTGCCATCAGTGAGTCGGGACTAGCGACCGGGGAGCTGTTTTTT
>TRBJ2-5|TRBV19|15|TRBD1|.
CASSMGQGTQETQYF
TGTGCCAGTAGTATGGGACAGGGGACCCAAGAGACCCAGTACTTC
>TRBJ2-7|TRBV28|14|TRBD2|many
CASSLKRGSYEQYF
TGTGCCAGCAGTTTAAAGCGGGGCTCCTACGAGCAGTACTTC
>TRBJ1-2|TRBV20-1|10|.|.
CSAGSDGYTF
TGCAGTGCAGGGAGCGATGGCTACACCTTC
>TRBJ2-2|TRBV4-3|13|.|.
CASSQDSRGELFF
TGCGCCAGCAGCCAAGATAGCAGGGGGGAGCTGTTTTTT
>TRBJ2-6|TRBV5-1|16|.|few
CASRELGASGANVLTF
TGCGCCAGCAGAGAACTAGGGGCCAGTGGGGCCAACGTCCTGACTTTC
>TRBJ2-5|TRBV20-1|14|TRBD2|few
CSASFLAGRETQYF
TGCAGTGCTAGTTTTCTAGCGGGACGGGAGACCCAGTACTTC
>TRBJ1-2|TRBV5-6|14|TRBD1|.
CASSPQGVPEGYTF
TGTGCCAGCAGCCCTCAGGGGGTCCCAGAGGGCTACACCTTC
>TRBJ2-2|TRBV7-2|16|.|.
CASSPSGHLGGGELFF
TGTGCCAGCAGCCCGAGCGGGCACCTCGGGGGCGGGGAGCTGTTTTTT
>TRBJ2-3|TRBV5-6|15|TRBD1|few
CASSETGEDTDTQYF
TGTGCCAGCAGCGAAACAGGGGAAGACACAGATACGCAGTATTTT
>TRBJ1-1|TRBV9|13|.|few
CASSVDSSTEAFF
TGTGCCAGCAGCGTCGACTCGAGCACTGAAGCTTTCTTT
>TRBJ2-7|TRBV20-1|16|TRBD2|.
CSARTPSSGSGYEQYF
TGCAGTGCTAGAACGCCATCTAGCGGGAGTGGCTACGAGCAGTACTTC
>TRBJ2-3|TRBV29-1|15|TRBD2|.
CSAETSGGPADTQYF
TGCAGCGCGGAGACTAGCGGAGGCCCCGCAGATACGCAGTATTTT
>TRBJ2-1|TRBV9|15|.|few
CASSVAGATYNEQFF
TGTGCCAGCAGCGTAGCGGGGGCTACCTACAATGAGCAGTTCTTC
>TRBJ2-5|TRBV12-3/TRBV12-4|15|.|many
CASRSGTVFRETQYF
TGTGCCAGCAGGTCCGGGACCGTATTCAGGGAGACCCAGTACTTC
>TRBJ2-1|TRBV6-1|14|.|few
CASRADLSYNEQFF
TGTGCCAGCAGGGCGGATCTTTCCTACAATGAGCAGTTCTTC
>TRBJ1-2|TRBV10-3|13|.|few
CAISGDPKVGYTF
TGTGCCATCAGTGGGGACCCGAAGGTTGGCTACACCTTC
>TRBJ1-1|TRBV6-8|14|.|few
CASSYSTGITEAFF
TGTGCCAGCAGTTACTCGACTGGAATCACTGAAGCTTTCTTT
>TRBJ1-1|TRBV7-6|12|.|.
CASSLSGAEAFF
TGTGCCAGCAGCTTATCAGGGGCTGAAGCTTTCTTT
>TRBJ1-2|TRBV19|14|.|.
CASSIFGRLYGYTF
TGTGCCAGTAGTATCTTCGGACGGCTATATGGCTACACCTTC
>TRBJ2-2|TRBV12-3/TRBV12-4|14|.|.
CASSYAPEGGELFF
TGTGCCAGCAGTTACGCGCCGGAAGGCGGGGAGCTGTTTTTT
>TRBJ1-2|TRBV7-9|16|.|few
CASSFPSRGVDYGYTF
TGTGCCAGCAGCTTCCCCTCGCGGGGAGTCGACTATGGCTACACCTTC
>TRBJ2-1|TRBV28|16|TRBD2|many
CASSLLRGASYNEQFF
TGTGCCAGCAGTTTATTGCGGGGGGCGTCCTACAATGAGCAGTTCTTC
>TRBJ2-5|TRBV6-2/TRBV6-3|17|TRBD1|few
CASSYTPKGRGRETQYF
TGTGCCAGCAGTTATACTCCCAAAGGCAGGGGGCGGGAGACCCAGTACTTC
>TRBJ2-5|TRBV19|16|.|many
CASTIPGNKRGETQYF
TGTGCCAGCACAATCCCGGGAAATAAGAGGGGAGAGACCCAGTACTTC
>TRBJ2-5|TRBV4-3|16|.|few
CASSQDLRGLRETQYF
TGCGCCAGCAGCCAAGATCTAAGGGGATTACGAGAGACCCAGTACTTC
>TRBJ2-2|TRBV5-6|17|.|.
CASSLSRRQPNTGELFF
TGTGCCAGCAGCTTGTCGAGGCGGCAGCCGAACACCGGGGAGCTGTTTTTT
>TRBJ1-3|TRBV19|15|.|.
CASTPTGISGNTIYF
TGTGCCAGTACTCCAACAGGGATCTCTGGAAACACCATATATTTT
>TRBJ1-5|TRBV19|13|.|once
CASSTQDNQPQHF
TGTGCCAGTAGTACACAGGACAATCAGCCCCAGCATTTT
>TRBJ2-4|TRBV20-1|15|TRBD1|.
CSARRQGAAKNIQYF
TGCAGTGCTAGAAGGCAGGGGGCGGCCAAAAACATTCAGTACTTC
>TRBJ1-5|TRBV19|15|.|.
CASSMGHLSNQPQHF
TGTGCCAGTAGTATGGGCCACCTTAGCAATCAGCCCCAGCATTTT
>TRBJ2-5|TRBV28|15|TRBD2|many
CASSRASGSQETQYF
TGTGCCAGCAGTCGGGCTAGCGGGAGTCAAGAGACCCAGTACTTC
>TRBJ2-1|TRBV9|16|TRBD2|few
CASSARGLATYNEQFF
TGTGCCAGCAGCGCCCGGGGACTAGCGACCTACAATGAGCAGTTCTTC
>TRBJ2-1|TRBV12-3/TRBV12-4|14|TRBD1|.
CASSLAGQDNEQFF
TGTGCCAGCAGTTTGGCGGGACAGGACAATGAGCAGTTCTTC
>TRBJ1-1|TRBV29-1|13|TRBD1|few
CSAVDRAYTEAFF
TGCAGCGCCGTGGACAGGGCGTACACTGAAGCTTTCTTT
>TRBJ1-1|TRBV6-2/TRBV6-3|13|.|.
CASILPPGSEAFF
TGTGCCAGCATTCTCCCTCCGGGCTCTGAAGCTTTCTTT
>TRBJ1-2|TRBV29-1|12|TRBD1|.
CSVGRQGYGYTF
TGCAGCGTTGGGCGACAGGGCTATGGCTACACCTTC
>TRBJ1-1|TRBV19|14|TRBD1|.
CASFRDRANTEAFF
TGTGCCAGTTTCCGGGACAGGGCGAACACTGAAGCTTTCTTT
>TRBJ2-1|TRBV28|21|.|many
CASSLLRIRVEGPSSYNEQFF
TGTGCCAGCAGTTTACTCCGAATAAGGGTAGAAGGACCTAGCTCCTACAATGAGCAGTTCTTC
>TRBJ1-2|TRBV12-3/TRBV12-4|14|TRBD1|few
CASSGTAAIYGYTF
TGTGCCAGCAGCGGGACAGCCGCGATCTATGGCTACACCTTC
>TRBJ2-1|TRBV7-2|18|TRBD2|few
CASSLGTSGRGSYNEQFF
TGTGCCAGCAGCCTCGGGACTAGCGGGAGGGGGTCCTACAATGAGCAGTTCTTC
>TRBJ1-2|TRBV3-1|14|TRBD1|.
CASRPPGQIYGYTF
TGTGCCAGCAGACCACCGGGACAGATCTATGGCTACACCTTC
>TRBJ2-1|TRBV6-2/TRBV6-3|15|TRBD2|once
CASRGGLAVQNEQFF
TGTGCCAGCAGGGGGGGACTAGCGGTCCAAAATGAGCAGTTCTTC
>TRBJ2-3|TRBV3-1|16|TRBD2|.
CASSPSASGSTDTQYF
TGTGCCAGCAGCCCTTCCGCTAGCGGGTCCACAGATACGCAGTATTTT
>TRBJ2-2|TRBV30|19|TRBD2|.
CAWSETPGLAGHYTGELFF
TGTGCCTGGAGTGAAACCCCGGGACTAGCGGGACACTACACCGGGGAGCTGTTTTTT
>TRBJ2-7|TRBV28|15|TRBD2|.
CASRQGLVSNYEQYF
TGTGCCAGCAGGCAGGGACTAGTCTCTAACTACGAGCAGTACTTC
>TRBJ2-5|TRBV28|15|.|many
CASSPDQAYSQTQYF
TGTGCCAGCAGTCCCGACCAGGCCTATTCGCAGACCCAGTACTTC